The 18 T cell receptor beta chains listed next were all sequenced from one sample in a study of blood T cell repertoires in COVID-19. Profiled with immunoSEQ multiplex PCR; TCRdb holds only in-frame clones, not every one. Altogether 200,000 to 250,000 clones are present, around 82% being singletons, with the ten largest covering nearly 5%. The material sequenced was peripheral blood. These receptors were collected from a woman of 80 years or more with active or convalescent COVID-19.

For this clone: Its ends do not fully match the called genes, so a read error is possible. The rearrangement joins TRBV11-2 to TRBJ1-2, with 7 bases lining up with TRBD1. This CDR3 contains 12 residues. Looked up from germline, CDR1 is SGHAT and CDR2 is FQNNGV. This CDR3 reads CASSLDRGLSAF. The CDR3 nucleotides read TGTGCCAGCAGCTTAGACAGGGGGTTAAGCGCCTTC.

The rearrangement uses TRBV14 and TRBJ2-1; TRBD1 is a possible D gene (5 bases). V dropped 1 base and J dropped 10 bases, with 11 bases sitting between them. This CDR3 is 13 amino acids long. Germline assignment: CDR1 SGHDN and CDR2 FVKESK. The CDR3 DNA reads TGTGCCAGCAGCCAAGTAGGTAGGACAGAGCAGTTCTTC. Residues: CASSQVGRTEQFF.

The V and J genes are TRBV4-1 and TRBJ1-1; weak D call: TRBD1 (6 bases). The CDR3 has 15 amino acids. Trimming removed 4 bases at V and 2 bases at J, with 14 bases between. The germline gives CDR1 MGHRA, CDR2 YSYEKL. The CDR3: CASSRYLQGNTEAFF. The DNA for the CDR3 is TGCGCCAGCAGCCGCTACCTACAGGGAAACACTGAAGCTTTCTTT.

V and J are TRBV10-1 and TRBJ1-1, with a weak D call TRBD1 (5 bases). The CDR3 sequence is 15 residues long. The V end lost 0 bases, the J end lost 0 bases, and 8 bases lay between the germline ends. Germline V lookup: CDR1 WNHNN, CDR2 SYGVQD (reference sequence). This CDR3 reads CASSESGRVNTEAFF. The CDR3 bases are TGCGCCAGCAGTGAGTCGGGCAGGGTGAACACTGAAGCTTTCTTT.

V and J are TRBV28 and TRBJ2-2, with D perhaps TRBD1 (6 bases). This CDR3 is 15 amino acids long. The V gene's germline CDR1 is MDHEN and CDR2 SYDVKM. V dropped 5 bases and J dropped 6 bases, with 16 bases sitting between them. In DNA, the CDR3 is TGTGCCAGCAGTCAGAGCAGGGGCCGGGCCGGGGAGCTGTTTTTT. Protein sequence: CASSQSRGRAGELFF.

The CDR3 here is CASSRQTGANTGELFF. DNA for the CDR3: TGTGCCAGCAGCCGACAGACAGGGGCGAACACCGGGGAGCTGTTTTTT. This sequence joins TRBV2 and TRBJ2-2, with 8 bases that match TRBD1. The CDR3 extends over 16 amino acids. V gave up 6 bases and J gave up 0 bases; unmatched junction bases: 6. Germline V gene sequence: CDR1 SNHLY, CDR2 FYNNEI.

The chain has TRBV24-1 and TRBJ1-4; D not certain. Germline CDR1 KGHDR, CDR2 SFDVKD. V lost 3 bases and J lost 4, with 8 bases in between. CDR3 length: 14 amino acids. CDR3 bases: TGTGCCACCAGTGATGGCGGGTTTAATGAAAAACTGTTTTTT. This gives the protein CATSDGGFNEKLFF.

Concerning this clone itself: Other DNA sequences in the sample encode the same CDR3. V gene TRBV30 combines with J gene TRBJ2-7, with D uncertain. Germline V CDR1 and CDR2: GTSNPN, SVGIG (reference sequence). CDR3 length: 12 amino acids. The V end was cut by 0 bases, the J end by 0 bases, with 3 bases between. The CDR3 is CAWSVSSYEQYF. The CDR3 DNA is TGTGCCTGGAGTGTCAGCTCCTACGAGCAGTACTTC.

This clone came up a few times. The rearrangement uses TRBV18 and TRBJ1-2, with TRBD1 matching 8 bases. After removal of 3 bases from V and 6 bases from J, the junction contained 3 bases not matched to a gene. This CDR3 is 13 amino acids long. Per germline, CDR1 KGHSH and CDR2 LQKENI. CDR3 amino acids: CASSPAGGDGYTF. CDR3 nucleotide sequence: TGTGCCAGCTCACCTGCAGGGGGCGATGGCTACACCTTC.

The chain is built from TRBV5-6 and TRBJ2-2, with 11 bases identical to TRBD1. V gave up 4 bases and J gave up 4 bases; unmatched junction bases: 6. The CDR3 is 16 residues long. Germline CDR1 SGHDT, CDR2 YYEEEE. For the CDR3, the DNA is TGTGCCAGCAGCCCCCGGGACAGGGGGTTCACCGGGGAGCTGTTTTTT. It specifies CASSPRDRGFTGELFF.

In DNA form, the CDR3 reads TGTGCCAGCAGTATCCGTCAGTGGGGAGGTCCCTACAATGAGCAGTTCTTC. Amino acid sequence: CASSIRQWGGPYNEQFF. The J gene is TRBJ2-1, the V gene TRBV28; tentative D call: TRBD2 (6 bases). Trimming pared 5 bases from V and 2 bases from J, leaving 19 bases between. Per the germline V gene, CDR1 is MDHEN and CDR2 is SYDVKM. The length of the CDR3 is 17 residues.

The chain recombines TRBV29-1 with TRBJ2-5, with 7 bases that match TRBD2. J gave up 4 bases and V 7 bases, and 6 bases lay outside the gene matches. CDR3 length: 12 amino acids. Germline CDR1 is SQVTM and CDR2 is ANQGSEA. CDR3 sequence reads: CSAVGRAETQYF. CDR3 DNA sequence: TGCAGCGCCGTGGGGAGGGCAGAGACCCAGTACTTC.

The V gene is TRBV28, the J gene TRBJ2-1; D remains unclear. CDR3 length: 12 residues. The germline CDR1 and CDR2 sequences are MDHEN and SYDVKM. Trimming pared 5 bases from V and 9 bases from J, leaving 11 bases between. The CDR3, as DNA: TGTGCCAGCAGTGTTTTGAACTCTGAGCAGTTCTTC. This sequence encodes CASSVLNSEQFF.

This clone came up a few times. The chain is built from TRBV4-2 and TRBJ2-6; D ambiguous. The CDR3 is 17 residues long. In germline, CDR1 is LGHNA, CDR2 YNFKEQ. Trimming removed 0 bases from V and 0 bases from J, with 9 bases in between. CDR3: CASSQDWAYSGANVLTF. CDR3 sequence (DNA): TGTGCCAGCAGCCAAGATTGGGCCTACTCTGGGGCCAACGTCCTGACTTTC.

This rearrangement joins TRBV29-1 to TRBJ1-2; unclear D gene. Germline V lookup: CDR1 SQVTM, CDR2 ANQGSEA. Deletions cut 7 bases from V and 5 bases from J, with 23 bases between. This CDR3 contains 15 residues. The CDR3 protein is CSAGEGRGLSYGYTF. Written as DNA, the CDR3 is TGCAGCGCGGGTGAGGGTCGGGGATTGTCTTATGGCTACACCTTC.

The genes are TRBV19 and TRBJ1-4, with unresolved D. V gave up 4 bases and J gave up 0 bases, with 3 bases separating them. This CDR3 has 13 residues. CDR1 and CDR2 from the germline V gene are LNHDA and SQIVND (reference sequence). Here the CDR3 DNA reads TGTGCCAGTAGTACCGCAACTAATGAAAAACTGTTTTTT. Translated, it gives CASSTATNEKLFF.

The chain joins TRBV19 to TRBJ1-3; D gene unclear. There are 15 residues in the CDR3. V lost 6 bases, J lost 2 bases, and 14 bases lay in between. The germline V gene has CDR1 LNHDA and CDR2 SQIVND (reference sequence). DNA of the CDR3: TGTGCCAGTAGGTACACCATTACAACTGGAAACACCATATATTTT. Its translation: CASRYTITTGNTIYF.

The V call is TRBV25-1, the J call TRBJ1-6; D is unclear. This CDR3 comprises 14 residues. The V gene's germline CDR1 is MGHDK and CDR2 SYGVNS. V was pared by 4 bases and J by 7 bases, with 11 bases between. In nucleotides, the CDR3 is TGTGCCAGCAGTGTTTCCGGTTTCAATTCACCCCTCCACTTT. Protein sequence: CASSVSGFNSPLHF.